The 18 T cell receptor beta chains reported below all come from one sample, sequenced in a study of blood T cell dynamics during melanoma immunotherapy (dated by TCRdb to 2020 to 2021). The sample's time point, from its label and the paper: pre-treatment baseline. Libraries came from the immunoSEQ multiplex PCR assay. The clones in this table, taken by TCRdb from immuneACCESS, are in-frame only. Not every clone is retained; where verified, under half of the shortfall comes from an unresolved V gene, and the cause of the rest is unknown. This sample lists approximately 6,500 clones; 80% to 95% were detected once. 12% of the sample goes to the ten largest clones. This sample comprised cell-free DNA from blood, obtained from a patient treated with checkpoint blockade. Interpreted using the paper, the cell subset or site label stands for: plasma cell-free DNA. The source is a human donor with melanoma.

This chain links TRBV5-1 with TRBJ1-6; 8 nucleotides align to TRBD1. The J segment lost 5 bases and the V segment lost 0 bases, leaving 7 bases of the junction unmatched. Germline-derived CDR1 and CDR2 are SGHRS and YFSETQ. The CDR3 is made up of 17 amino acids. The CDR3 is CASSLESAGGNNSPLHF. In nucleotides, the CDR3 is TGCGCCAGCAGCTTGGAGTCGGCAGGGGGCAATAATTCACCCCTCCACTTT. The variable domain in full, completed from reference TRBV5-1 and TRBJ1-6, reads KAGVTQTPRYLIKTRGQQVTLSCSPISGHRSVSWYQQTPGQGLQFLFEYFSETQRNKGNFPGRFSGRQFSNSRSEMNVSTLELGDSALYLCASSLESAGGNNSPLHFGNGTRLTVT.

The chain combines TRBV9 with TRBJ1-2; tentative D call: TRBD1 (5 bases). CDR3 length: 16 residues. Germline-derived CDR1 and CDR2 are SGDLS and YYNGEE. V was pared by 0 bases and J by 3 bases, with 15 bases between. CDR3 sequence (DNA): TGTGCCAGCAGCGTAGTAGTTCTCGACAGCGACTATGGCTACACCTTC. It specifies CASSVVVLDSDYGYTF.

The gene calls are TRBV4-3 and TRBJ2-5; D perhaps matches TRBD1 (6 bases). The CDR3 extends over 14 amino acids. V lost 1 base, J lost 0 bases, and 6 bases lay in between. In germline, CDR1 is LGHNA, CDR2 YSLEER. The CDR3 DNA reads as TGCGCCAGCAGCCAAGGGACAGACCAAGAGACCCAGTACTTC. Translated: CASSQGTDQETQYF.

The chain links TRBV18 to TRBJ2-1, with TRBD2 matching over 15 bases. CDR1 KGHSH and CDR2 LQKENI come from the germline V gene. The V gene end was trimmed by 3 bases and the J gene end by 10 bases; junction bases not matched to a gene: 16. This CDR3 spans 19 amino acids. CDR3 nucleotides: TGTGCCAGCTCACCCGCTTCCGGGACTAGCGGGAGGTCGTTCCTGGAGCAGTTCTTC. As protein: CASSPASGTSGRSFLEQFF.

V usage is TRBV7-9 and J usage is TRBJ1-1; TRBD1 is a possible D gene (6 bases). CDR1 SEHNR and CDR2 FQNEAQ come from the germline V gene (reference sequence). The CDR3 consists of 15 residues. With 2 bases removed from V and 4 bases from J, the gap between germline ends came to 14 bases. The CDR3: CASSLTQGTATEAFF. The CDR3 DNA sequence: TGTGCCAGCAGCTTAACCCAGGGGACGGCCACTGAAGCTTTCTTT.

CDR3 in DNA: TGTGCCAGCAGTGGGGGACATTCGGGCTCACCCCTCCACTTT. Translating gives CASSGGHSGSPLHF. The chain is built from TRBV6-1 and TRBJ1-6, with a possible D match to TRBD1 (6 bases). This CDR3 comprises 14 residues. Trimming took 4 bases from V and 10 from J, leaving 14 bases between them. Germline CDR1 reads MNHNS; CDR2 reads SASEGT.

The gene calls are TRBV5-4 and TRBJ1-2; D ambiguous. Per germline, CDR1 SGHNT and CDR2 YYREEE (reference sequence). Deletions cut 4 bases from V and 2 bases from J, with 15 bases between. The CDR3 extends over 15 amino acids. DNA of the CDR3: TGTGCCAGCAGCCCCCCCCCGGGCACCAACTATGGCTACACCTTC. Translating it yields CASSPPPGTNYGYTF.

Relative to its sample, this clone is large. The genes are TRBV10-3 and TRBJ2-2, with D possibly being TRBD2 (5 bases). Trimming pared 5 bases from V and 7 bases from J, leaving 11 bases between. This CDR3 region has 13 residues. Per germline, CDR1 ENHRY and CDR2 SYGVKD. The CDR3 DNA sequence: TGTGCCATCAGTTTTGGAAGCGGCGGGGAGCTGTTTTTT. Translation: CAISFGSGGELFF.

Worth noting for this clone: The junction departs from the called germline gene at one end, perhaps through a read error. This CDR3 reads CASSLDGAGQGNQQFF. For the CDR3, the DNA is TGTGCCAGCAGCTTAGATGGGGCGGGACAGGGCAATCAGCAGTTCTTC. The chain is built from TRBV11-3 and TRBJ2-1; 9 positions agree with TRBD1. CDR1 and CDR2 (germline): SGHNT, YENEEA. The CDR3 is made up of 16 amino acids.

The chain joins TRBV6-1 to TRBJ2-7; 11 bases map to TRBD2. Germline V lookup: CDR1 MNHNS, CDR2 SASEGT. This CDR3 has 14 residues. Unmatched junction bases numbered 12, after V lost 10 bases and J lost 7 bases. This CDR3 is CATFHSGGAQEQYF. DNA for the CDR3: TGTGCCACGTTCCATAGCGGGGGGGCCCAAGAGCAGTACTTC.

This chain connects TRBV7-9 to TRBJ2-7, with 8 bases fitting TRBD1. The CDR3 is 14 residues long. J gave up 3 bases and V 3 bases, and 4 bases lay outside the gene matches. The germline CDR1 and CDR2 sequences are SEHNR and FQNEAQ (reference sequence). This CDR3 reads CASSLPGQGYEQYF. In nucleotides, the CDR3 is TGTGCCAGCAGCTTGCCCGGACAGGGCTACGAGCAGTACTTC.

J is TRBJ1-5 and V is TRBV19; D gene uncertain. Germline V gives CDR1 LNHDA, CDR2 SQIVND (reference sequence). Trimming pared 0 bases from V and 4 bases from J, leaving 4 bases between. CDR3 length equals 13 residues. The CDR3 sequence is CASSIETNQPQHF. In DNA, the CDR3 is TGTGCCAGTAGTATAGAGACAAATCAGCCCCAGCATTTT.

J is TRBJ1-2 and V is TRBV14, with 8 bases that match TRBD1. V gave up 6 bases and J gave up 2 bases; unmatched junction bases: 14. The CDR3 totals 17 residues. Germline V gives CDR1 SGHDN, CDR2 FVKESK. CDR3 residues: CASRRGQGTSLNYGYTF. CDR3 coding DNA: TGTGCCAGCAGACGCGGACAGGGAACTTCATTGAACTATGGCTACACCTTC. The full variable domain, completed using reference TRBV14 and TRBJ1-2, is EAGVTQFPSHSVIEKGQTVTLRCDPISGHDNLYWYRRVMGKEIKFLLHFVKESKQDESGMPNNRFLAERTGGTYSTLKVQPAELEDSGVYFCASRRGQGTSLNYGYTFGSGTRLTVV.

The count of this clone is one. The chain carries TRBV19 and TRBJ1-1; D remains ambiguous. With 0 bases removed from V and 5 bases from J, the gap between germline ends came to 13 bases. The germline V gene encodes CDR1 LNHDA and CDR2 SQIVND (reference sequence). This CDR3 comprises 15 residues. As DNA, the CDR3 is TGTGCCAGTAGTATAGATCCATCCCCGGGGACTGAAGCTTTCTTT. It is translated as CASSIDPSPGTEAFF.

The rearrangement uses TRBV5-4 and TRBJ2-1, with 11 positions matching TRBD2. Trimming removed 5 bases from V and 5 bases from J; junction bases left unmatched: 9. Germline loops: CDR1 SGHNT, CDR2 YYREEE (reference sequence). This CDR3 spans 16 amino acids. The CDR3 loop is CASSITSGRLDNEQFF. DNA for the CDR3: TGTGCCAGCAGTATTACTAGCGGGAGACTCGACAATGAGCAGTTCTTC.

The chain's CDR3 is CASSLAQSSTDTQYF. CDR3 nucleotide sequence: TGCGCCAGCAGCTTGGCCCAGTCTAGCACAGATACGCAGTATTTT. V gene TRBV5-1 combines with J gene TRBJ2-3; D call uncertain. V gave up 0 bases and J gave up 0 bases, with 8 bases separating them. The CDR3 has 15 residues. Per the germline V gene, CDR1 is SGHRS and CDR2 is YFSETQ. The whole variable domain, remainder taken from reference TRBV5-1 and TRBJ2-3, is KAGVTQTPRYLIKTRGQQVTLSCSPISGHRSVSWYQQTPGQGLQFLFEYFSETQRNKGNFPGRFSGRQFSNSRSEMNVSTLELGDSALYLCASSLAQSSTDTQYFGPGTRLTVL.

The genes are TRBV5-1 and TRBJ2-7, with 12 positions matching TRBD1. Germline assignment: CDR1 SGHRS and CDR2 YFSETQ. Trimming at V came to 7 bases and at J to 4 bases, leaving 6 bases not matched to a gene. This CDR3 comprises 14 residues. The chain's CDR3 is CASFLGQGAYEQYF. CDR3 DNA sequence: TGCGCCAGCTTCTTGGGACAGGGGGCTTACGAGCAGTACTTC.

The gene calls are TRBV28 and TRBJ2-7; the match to TRBD2 covers 7 bases. Germline loops: CDR1 MDHEN, CDR2 SYDVKM. The length of the CDR3 is 15 residues. The J segment lost 0 bases and the V segment lost 6 bases, leaving 8 bases of the junction unmatched. The CDR3 sequence is CASRPTSEASYEQYF. In nucleotides, the CDR3 is TGTGCCAGCAGGCCTACTAGCGAAGCCTCCTACGAGCAGTACTTC.